This is a list of T cell receptor beta chains from one sample in a study of cytomegalovirus exposure and HLA in healthy donors. The table came from immunoSEQ multiplex PCR; TCRdb's copy has only in-frame clones and leaves some out. This sample has 150,000 to 200,000 clones, with less than 90% found just once. Material for sequencing was PBMCs. These receptor sequences come from a boy between 10 and 17 years old in good health and CMV-seronegative. The conserved cysteine and the conserved F or W are not part of the CDR3 here. Some rows mark clone size as missing; the rest say once, few, many or name a class of expanded clone.

v_gene: TRBV6-5
j_gene: TRBJ2-5
abundance: .
CDR3aa: ASRFARTGIGTQY

v_gene: TRBV30
j_gene: TRBJ1-2
abundance: .
CDR3aa: AWSYSSRGNGYGYT

v_gene: TRBV16
j_gene: TRBJ2-7
abundance: .
CDR3aa: ASSLGGNPDYEQY

v_gene: TRBV27
j_gene: TRBJ1-1
abundance: .
CDR3aa: ASSFSGNTEAF

v_gene: TRBV13
j_gene: TRBJ2-7
abundance: .
CDR3aa: ASSGFAGALD

v_gene: TRBV5-4
j_gene: TRBJ2-7
abundance: few
CDR3aa: ASSLGLAGTYEQY

v_gene: TRBV27
j_gene: TRBJ2-7
abundance: .
CDR3aa: ASRGDYPYEQY

v_gene: TRBV4-1
j_gene: TRBJ2-7
abundance: .
CDR3aa: ASSQMLQGAGYEQY

v_gene: TRBV5-1
j_gene: TRBJ2-7
abundance: .
CDR3aa: ASSLTLTSGSYEQY

v_gene: TRBV7-9
j_gene: TRBJ2-3
abundance: .
CDR3aa: ASSHSGTGKDTQY

v_gene: TRBV29-1
j_gene: TRBJ1-4
abundance: .
CDR3aa: SAKQVATNEKLF

v_gene: TRBV6-6
j_gene: TRBJ2-2
abundance: .
CDR3aa: ASSYSVEGTGELF

v_gene: TRBV30
j_gene: TRBJ2-1
abundance: .
CDR3aa: AWSVAGGPYEQF

v_gene: TRBV4-2
j_gene: TRBJ2-2
abundance: .
CDR3aa: ASSQVRGPNTGELF

v_gene: TRBV29-1
j_gene: TRBJ1-4
abundance: .
CDR3aa: SGQTVNEKLF

v_gene: TRBV9
j_gene: TRBJ1-2
abundance: once
CDR3aa: ASRTGVYGYT

v_gene: TRBV7-9
j_gene: TRBJ1-2
abundance: .
CDR3aa: ASSPVGDRYGYT

v_gene: TRBV7-9
j_gene: TRBJ1-1
abundance: .
CDR3aa: ASSLGEGANTEAF

v_gene: TRBV10-2
j_gene: TRBJ2-1
abundance: .
CDR3aa: ASSATGGSYNEQF

v_gene: TRBV4-3
j_gene: TRBJ2-1
abundance: .
CDR3aa: ASSARGAGVDEQF

v_gene: TRBV6-5
j_gene: TRBJ2-3
abundance: .
CDR3aa: ASTPAGRTDTQY

v_gene: TRBV7-8
j_gene: TRBJ2-7
abundance: .
CDR3aa: ASSFGQGPYEQY

v_gene: TRBV19
j_gene: TRBJ1-1
abundance: .
CDR3aa: ASSIVGRTEAF

v_gene: TRBV2
j_gene: TRBJ1-2
abundance: .
CDR3aa: ASTEPRDRDRYGYT

v_gene: TRBV7-2
j_gene: TRBJ2-7
abundance: .
CDR3aa: ASSSTALASYEQY

v_gene: TRBV5-6
j_gene: TRBJ1-5
abundance: .
CDR3aa: ASSLYVGAGGNQPQH

v_gene: TRBV30
j_gene: TRBJ2-7
abundance: .
CDR3aa: AWSRGALLLEQY

v_gene: TRBV11-2
j_gene: TRBJ2-7
abundance: .
CDR3aa: ASSWPGTSGAYEQY

v_gene: TRBV6-1
j_gene: TRBJ1-5
abundance: few
CDR3aa: ASSEGPVFNQPQH

v_gene: TRBV9
j_gene: TRBJ1-6
abundance: .
CDR3aa: ASSVDPSSYNSPLH

v_gene: TRBV15
j_gene: TRBJ2-1
abundance: .
CDR3aa: ATSRGRAYNEQF

v_gene: TRBV7-9
j_gene: TRBJ2-5
abundance: .
CDR3aa: ASSLYYQETQY

v_gene: TRBV28
j_gene: TRBJ1-2
abundance: .
CDR3aa: ASSLRTVSGYGYT

v_gene: TRBV27
j_gene: TRBJ1-4
abundance: .
CDR3aa: ASSVGGSNEKLF

v_gene: TRBV11-3
j_gene: TRBJ2-3
abundance: once
CDR3aa: ASSLGAGRPVTDTQY

v_gene: TRBV7-3
j_gene: TRBJ2-2
abundance: few
CDR3aa: ASTSEGAGELF

v_gene: TRBV9
j_gene: TRBJ1-2
abundance: .
CDR3aa: ASSPGPNYGYT

v_gene: TRBV6-5
j_gene: TRBJ2-7
abundance: .
CDR3aa: ASRRGQGAYEQY

v_gene: TRBV29-1
j_gene: TRBJ2-7
abundance: .
CDR3aa: SAVGRFYYEQY

v_gene: TRBV2
j_gene: TRBJ2-3
abundance: .
CDR3aa: ASSDVGRADTQY

v_gene: TRBV9
j_gene: TRBJ2-3
abundance: .
CDR3aa: ASSTQLAGAPDTQY

v_gene: TRBV27
j_gene: TRBJ1-2
abundance: .
CDR3aa: ASSQTGVGYGYT

v_gene: TRBV11-2
j_gene: TRBJ1-1
abundance: .
CDR3aa: ASSLSFEAF

v_gene: TRBV4-3
j_gene: TRBJ2-2
abundance: .
CDR3aa: ASSREPPTGWNTGELF

v_gene: TRBV7-2
j_gene: TRBJ1-1
abundance: .
CDR3aa: ASSLPLRGMNTEAF

v_gene: TRBV27
j_gene: TRBJ1-5
abundance: .
CDR3aa: ASSFGTHQPQH

v_gene: TRBV9
j_gene: TRBJ1-2
abundance: .
CDR3aa: ASSVSRVSANYGYT

v_gene: TRBV9
j_gene: TRBJ1-3
abundance: .
CDR3aa: ASSVEGAARGTIY

v_gene: TRBV25-1
j_gene: TRBJ2-5
abundance: .
CDR3aa: ASSLNSIQETQY

v_gene: TRBV30
j_gene: TRBJ2-1
abundance: .
CDR3aa: AWRGGGAGEQF